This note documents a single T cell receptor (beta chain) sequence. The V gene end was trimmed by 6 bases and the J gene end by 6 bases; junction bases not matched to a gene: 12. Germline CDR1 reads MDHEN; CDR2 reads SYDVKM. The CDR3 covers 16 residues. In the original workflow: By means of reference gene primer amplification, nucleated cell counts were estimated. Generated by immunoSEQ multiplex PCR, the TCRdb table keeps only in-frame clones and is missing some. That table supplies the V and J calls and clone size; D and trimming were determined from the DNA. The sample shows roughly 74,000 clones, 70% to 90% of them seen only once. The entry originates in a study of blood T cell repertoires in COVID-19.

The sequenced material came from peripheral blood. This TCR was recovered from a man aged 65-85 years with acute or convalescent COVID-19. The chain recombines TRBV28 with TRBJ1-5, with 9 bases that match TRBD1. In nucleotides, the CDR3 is TGTGCCAGCAGCGTTGACGGGACAGGGCGAGGTCAGCCCCAGCATTTT. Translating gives CASSVDGTGRGQPQHF.